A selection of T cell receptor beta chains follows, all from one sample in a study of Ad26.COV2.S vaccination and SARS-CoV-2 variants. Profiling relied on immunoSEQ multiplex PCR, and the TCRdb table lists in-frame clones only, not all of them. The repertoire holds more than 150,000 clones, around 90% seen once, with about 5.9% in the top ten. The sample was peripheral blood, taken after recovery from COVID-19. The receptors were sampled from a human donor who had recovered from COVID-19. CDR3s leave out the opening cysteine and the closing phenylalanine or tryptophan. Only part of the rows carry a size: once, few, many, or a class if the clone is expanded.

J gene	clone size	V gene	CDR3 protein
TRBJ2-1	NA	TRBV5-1	ASKWGDNEQF
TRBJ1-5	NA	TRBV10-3	AISEGGSNQPQH
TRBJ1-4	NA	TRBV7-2	ASSWDGETEKLF
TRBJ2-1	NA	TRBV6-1	ASSRGGTINEQF
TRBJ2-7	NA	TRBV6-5	ASRTLGQYYEQY
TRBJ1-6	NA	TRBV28	ASSWSTGGLNSPLH
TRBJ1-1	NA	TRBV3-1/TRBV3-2	ASSSDRNTEAF
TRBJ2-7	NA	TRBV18	ASSLSGTGYYEQY
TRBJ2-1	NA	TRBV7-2	ASSPSRGNEQF
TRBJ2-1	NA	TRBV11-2	ASSLDRLAEGEQF
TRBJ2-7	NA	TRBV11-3	ASSLGEWGEQY
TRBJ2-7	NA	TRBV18	ASSPGHEQY
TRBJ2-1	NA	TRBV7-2	ASSVNLAGLSYNEQF
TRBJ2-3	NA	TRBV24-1	ATSRDRATDTQY
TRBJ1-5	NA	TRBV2	ASSWHTGQPQH
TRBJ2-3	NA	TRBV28	ASSLKGTDTQY
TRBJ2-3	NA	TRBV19	ASTPGGLDTQY
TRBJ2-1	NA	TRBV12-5	ASGLVLLPGGDNEQF
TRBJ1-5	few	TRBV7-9	ASSPRGDSNQPQH
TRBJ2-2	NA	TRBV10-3	AISPSGTGPNTGELF
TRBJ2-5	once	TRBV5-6	ASSLITGQGAGAQY
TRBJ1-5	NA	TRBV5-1	ASSPGQGGSNQPQH
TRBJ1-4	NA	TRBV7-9	ASSRPGQGNEKLF
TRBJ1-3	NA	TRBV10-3	AISRDSTGNTIY
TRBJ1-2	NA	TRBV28	ASSLGRGKFGYT
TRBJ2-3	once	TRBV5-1	ASSLGGREADTQY
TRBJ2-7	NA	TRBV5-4	ASSSGQGFVLKQY
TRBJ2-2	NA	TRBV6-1	ASSENGGLNTGELF
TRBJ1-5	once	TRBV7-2	ASSLWGGGQGLSNQPQH
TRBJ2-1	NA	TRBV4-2	ASSRGGTYNEQF
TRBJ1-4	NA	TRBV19	ASSSLTGRATNEKLF
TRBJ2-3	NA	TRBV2	ASSVASRLSTDTQY
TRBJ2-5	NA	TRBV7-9	ASSFFIGLAGEGETQY